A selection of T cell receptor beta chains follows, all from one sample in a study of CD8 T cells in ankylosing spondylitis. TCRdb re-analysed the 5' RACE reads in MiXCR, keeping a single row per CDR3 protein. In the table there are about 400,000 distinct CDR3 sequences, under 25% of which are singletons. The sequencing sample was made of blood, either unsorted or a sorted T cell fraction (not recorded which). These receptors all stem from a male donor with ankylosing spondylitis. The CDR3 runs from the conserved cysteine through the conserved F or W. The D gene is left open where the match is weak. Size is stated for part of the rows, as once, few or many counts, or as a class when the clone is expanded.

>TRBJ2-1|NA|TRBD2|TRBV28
TGTGCCAGCAGCGGTCAAGGACTAGCGGGAGTTGGCAATGAGCAGTTCTTC
CASSGQGLAGVGNEQFF
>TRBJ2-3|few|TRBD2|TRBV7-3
TGTGCCAGCAACTCCGGACTAGCGGGAGGAAAGGCAGATACGCAGTATTTT
CASNSGLAGGKADTQYF
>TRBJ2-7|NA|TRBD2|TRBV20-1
TGCAGTGCCCCACTAGCGGGACGGTCCTACGAGCAGTACTTC
CSAPLAGRSYEQYF
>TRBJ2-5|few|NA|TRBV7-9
TGTGCCAGCAGCTCCATAGGCGAGACCCAGTACTTC
CASSSIGETQYF
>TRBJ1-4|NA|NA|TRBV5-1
TGCGCCAGCAGCTTGTTAGGGGACGAAAAACTGTTTTTT
CASSLLGDEKLFF
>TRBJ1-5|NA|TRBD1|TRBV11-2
TGTGCCAGCAGCGTGACAGGGGTTCGGCCCCAGCATTTT
CASSVTGVRPQHF
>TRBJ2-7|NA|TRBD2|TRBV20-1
TGCAGTGCTAGAGACGGAACTAGCGGACACTACGAGCAGTACTTC
CSARDGTSGHYEQYF
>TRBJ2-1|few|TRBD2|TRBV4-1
TGCGCCAGCAGCCAAGAGCGTAGCGGGACGGACAATGAGCAGTTCTTC
CASSQERSGTDNEQFF
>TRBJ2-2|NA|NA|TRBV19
TGTGCCAGTAGTATCTCTCCGGGAGTAAGAAACGGGGAGCTGTTTTTT
CASSISPGVRNGELFF
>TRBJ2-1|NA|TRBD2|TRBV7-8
TGTGCCAGCACCCGACTAGCGCGAGGAGAAGTACCCTACAATGAGCAGTTCTTC
CASTRLARGEVPYNEQFF
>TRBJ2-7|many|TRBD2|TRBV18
TGTGCCAGCTCACTAGCGGGAGAAACCTACGAGCAGTACTTC
CASSLAGETYEQYF
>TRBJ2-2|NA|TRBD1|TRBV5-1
TGCGCCAGCAGCTTCGACTCCGGGACAGGGGGGGCCGGGGAGCTGTTTTTT
CASSFDSGTGGAGELFF
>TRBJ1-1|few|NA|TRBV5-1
TGCGCCAGCAGCTTGGATGAGGGGATGAACACTGAAGCTTTCTTT
CASSLDEGMNTEAFF
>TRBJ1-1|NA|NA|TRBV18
TGTGCCAGCTCACCCCGCAGGGAGAACACTGAAGCTTTCTTT
CASSPRRENTEAFF
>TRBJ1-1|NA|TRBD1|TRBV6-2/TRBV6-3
TGTGCCAGCAGTTACACAGGGGGTCGGGCTGAAGCTTTCTTT
CASSYTGGRAEAFF
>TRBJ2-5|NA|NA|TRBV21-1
TGTGCCAGCACCCAAACCCGGGATATCAGAGAGACCCAGTACTTC
CASTQTRDIRETQYF
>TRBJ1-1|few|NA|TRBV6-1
TGTGCCAGCAGTGACCGTGGACGAAGACCGAACACTGAAGCTTTCTTT
CASSDRGRRPNTEAFF
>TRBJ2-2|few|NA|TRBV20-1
TGCAGTGCTTCCGGGGCCTCGGGCGGTCCGGCCGGGGAGCTGTTTTTT
CSASGASGGPAGELFF
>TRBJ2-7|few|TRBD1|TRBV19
TGTGCCAGTAGATTGGACAGGGGTAGTTCCGAGCAGTACTTC
CASRLDRGSSEQYF
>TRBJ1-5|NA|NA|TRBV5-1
TGCGCCAGCAGCGACACCCAGGGGCTCGGCAATCAGCCCCAGCATTTT
CASSDTQGLGNQPQHF
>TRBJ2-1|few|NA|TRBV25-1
TGTGCCAGCAGCAGAGCAGGGAGGTTGAGCAATGAGCAGTTCTTC
CASSRAGRLSNEQFF
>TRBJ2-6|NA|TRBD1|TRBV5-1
TGCGCCAGCAGCGTCGGGACAGGCTTCTCTGGGGCCAACGTCCTGACTTTC
CASSVGTGFSGANVLTF
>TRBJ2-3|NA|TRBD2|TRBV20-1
TGCAGTGCAGGGGGGACTAGCGTGTCAGATACGCAGTATTTT
CSAGGTSVSDTQYF
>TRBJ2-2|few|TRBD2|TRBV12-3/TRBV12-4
TGTGCCAGCACCATGGGGAGGGAGGATACCGGGGAGCTGTTTTTT
CASTMGREDTGELFF
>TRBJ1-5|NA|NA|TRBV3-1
TGTGCCAGCAGCCCGGGGGGGAGTTCTCAGCCCCAGCATTTT
CASSPGGSSQPQHF
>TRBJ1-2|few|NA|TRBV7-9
TGTGCCAGCAGCTCGGATGGCTATGGCTACACCTTC
CASSSDGYGYTF
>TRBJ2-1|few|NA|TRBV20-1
TGCAGTGCTAAGCCGGGACTCTCTCCTTACAATGAGCAGTTCTTC
CSAKPGLSPYNEQFF
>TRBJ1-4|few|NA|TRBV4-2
TGTGCCAGCAGCCAACTTACCCGGACCACGGAGGAAAAACTGTTTTTT
CASSQLTRTTEEKLFF
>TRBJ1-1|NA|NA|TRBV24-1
TGTGCCACCAGTGACTCTCGCCGGGGCGCGAACACTGAAGCTTTCTTT
CATSDSRRGANTEAFF
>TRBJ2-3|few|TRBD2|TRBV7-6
TGTGCCAGCAGCTCTAGGAGGCTAGCGGGGTCTAGCACAGATACGCAGTATTTT
CASSSRRLAGSSTDTQYF
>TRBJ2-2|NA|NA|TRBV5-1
TGCGCCAGCAGCTTTACACAGTCGAACACCGGGGAGCTGTTTTTT
CASSFTQSNTGELFF
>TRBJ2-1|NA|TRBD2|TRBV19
TGTGCCAGTAGTATATCCAGCGGGAATGTAAATGAGCAGTTCTTC
CASSISSGNVNEQFF
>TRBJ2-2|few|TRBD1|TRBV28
TGTGCCAGCAGCCCCTATCGACAGGGAGTCACCGGGGAGCTGCTTTTT
CASSPYRQGVTGELLF
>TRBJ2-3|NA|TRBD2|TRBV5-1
TGCGCCAGCAGGGACGGGACTAGCGGGAGGTCAGATACGCAGTATTTT
CASRDGTSGRSDTQYF
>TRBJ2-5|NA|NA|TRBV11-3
TGTGCCAGCAGCTTAGGGCTCCACGGGACCCAGTACTTC
CASSLGLHGTQYF
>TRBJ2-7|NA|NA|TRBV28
TGTGCCAGCAGATTTCGGGGCCGCGAGCAGTACTTC
CASRFRGREQYF
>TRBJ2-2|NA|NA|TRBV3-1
TGTGCCAGCAGCCAACTGACTAACACCGGGGAGCTGTTTTTT
CASSQLTNTGELFF
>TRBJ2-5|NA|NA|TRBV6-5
TGTGCCAGCAGTTACTCGACTAGAGGAGAGACCCAGTACTTC
CASSYSTRGETQYF
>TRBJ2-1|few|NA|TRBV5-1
TGCGCCAGCAGCTTGGTTGGCCGGATTCTCAATGAGCAGTTCTTC
CASSLVGRILNEQFF
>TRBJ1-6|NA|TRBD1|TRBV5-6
TGTGCCAGCAGCAGAACAGGGGGACGATCACCCCTCCACTTT
CASSRTGGRSPLHF
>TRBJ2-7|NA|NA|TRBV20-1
TGCAGTGCTAGAGTCGGATTCGAGCAGTACTTC
CSARVGFEQYF
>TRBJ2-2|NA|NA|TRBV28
TGTGCCAGCAGTTTAATACGAAGGGCTGGAGGGGAGCTGTTTTTT
CASSLIRRAGGELFF
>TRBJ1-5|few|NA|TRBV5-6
TGTGCCAGCAGCTCCGACAGGTCCTATCAGCCCCAGCATTTT
CASSSDRSYQPQHF
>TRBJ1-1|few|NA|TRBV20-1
TGCAGTGCGCCCTGCGACAAGTTGAACACTGAAGCTTTCTTT
CSAPCDKLNTEAFF
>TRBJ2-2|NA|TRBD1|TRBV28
TGTGCCAGCAGCTCCCCATCGACAGGGGTTACCGGGGAGCTGTTTTTT
CASSSPSTGVTGELFF
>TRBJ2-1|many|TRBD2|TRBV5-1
TGCGCCAGCAGCCTGGGACTAGCGCGTAATGAGCAGTTCTTC
CASSLGLARNEQFF
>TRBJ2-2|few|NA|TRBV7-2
TGTGCCAGCAGCTTATGGGAGAACACCGGGGAGCTGTTTTTT
CASSLWENTGELFF
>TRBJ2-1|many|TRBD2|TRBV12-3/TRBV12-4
TGTGCCAGCAGTTCGACAACTAGCGGGAAAAACTACAATGAGCAGTTCTTC
CASSSTTSGKNYNEQFF
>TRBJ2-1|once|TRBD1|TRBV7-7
TGTGCCAGCAGCGAGAGGACAGGGGTAAATGAGCAGTTCTTC
CASSERTGVNEQFF
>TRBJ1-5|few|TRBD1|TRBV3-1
TGTGCCAGCAGAGGCAGGGGGCTCGGTCAGCCCCAGCATTTT
CASRGRGLGQPQHF
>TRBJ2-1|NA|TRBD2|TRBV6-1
TGTGCCAGCAGTCTTCTAGCGGAGTACAATGAGCAGTTCTTC
CASSLLAEYNEQFF
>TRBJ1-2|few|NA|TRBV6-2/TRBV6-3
TGTGCCAGCGGATTCAGAGCCTACGATGGCTACACCTTC
CASGFRAYDGYTF
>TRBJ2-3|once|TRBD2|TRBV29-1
TGCAGCGTCAGAAATCTAGCGGGAGAGCCAGATACGCAGTATTTT
CSVRNLAGEPDTQYF
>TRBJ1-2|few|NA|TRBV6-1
TGTGCCAGCTCCCCGGACGCGTTTGGGGGCTATGGCTACACCTTC
CASSPDAFGGYGYTF
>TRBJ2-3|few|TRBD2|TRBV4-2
TGTGCCAGCAGCCAAACTCTAGCGGGAGGTCGAGATACGCAGTATTTT
CASSQTLAGGRDTQYF
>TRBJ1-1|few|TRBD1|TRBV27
TGTGCCAGCAGTTTATTAACAGGGGGGACCACTGAAGCTTTCTTT
CASSLLTGGTTEAFF
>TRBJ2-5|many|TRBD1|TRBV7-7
TGTGCCAGCAGCTTAGCCGGGACAGACCAAGAGACCCAGTACTTC
CASSLAGTDQETQYF
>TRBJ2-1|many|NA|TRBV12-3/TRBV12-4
TGTGCCAGCAGTCGAAGTGGGTACAATGAGCAGTTCTTC
CASSRSGYNEQFF
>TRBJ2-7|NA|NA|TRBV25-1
TGTGCCAGCAGTGAAATGAGGTCGGACTCCTACGAGCAGTACTTC
CASSEMRSDSYEQYF